This TCR beta chain was captured by sequencing in a study of cytomegalovirus exposure and HLA in healthy donors. Whole-study context: Early on, a data release was issued that held approximately 92 million unique TCRs from HLA-typed donors.

Notes on the study in general: Diagnosis of cytomegalovirus status made by the classifier reportedly showed high specificity and sensitivity.

The PCR was carried out with 60 Vbeta primers and 13 Jbeta primers. As handled by the study authors: Counted up in a later analysis, unique TCR beta chains came to 65 million to 80 million, with 9.5 million to 13 million shared. Profiled with immunoSEQ multiplex PCR; TCRdb holds only in-frame clones, not every one. That table is the source of V, J and clone size, and D and trimming were worked out from the DNA. The sample yields nearly 110,000 clones, over 55% seen once. Trimming left V 8 bases short and J 2 bases short, with 16 bases between. CDR3 length equals 15 residues. CDR1 SGHTA and CDR2 FQGNSA come from the germline V gene. Details on this clone: Its target is unknown.

This TCR derives from a female donor in good health and CMV-seronegative. The chain couples TRBV7-2 to TRBJ2-1; TRBD2 might be the D (5 bases). The specimen sequenced was PBMCs. CDR3 bases: TGTGCCAGCTCAATTGCGGCGGGTCCCTACAATGAGCAGTTCTTC. This gives the protein CASSIAAGPYNEQFF.